A selection of T cell receptor beta chains follows, all from one sample in a study of blood T cell repertoires in COVID-19. Assay: immunoSEQ multiplex PCR; the TCRdb copy retains only in-frame clones and omits some. The sample lists more than 65,000 clones; over 65% were seen once. The source material was peripheral blood. These receptors originate from a woman in her 70s with acute or convalescent COVID-19. Both conserved end residues are part of each CDR3. A D gene is named only where the DNA matches it firmly. Part of the rows lack a size; the others show once, few, many or a class for expanded clones.

J	D	V	size	CDR3	DNA
TRBJ1-1	.	TRBV12-3/TRBV12-4	.	CASTPGGYTEAFF	TGTGCCAGCACCCCGGGGGGATACACTGAAGCTTTCTTT
TRBJ2-3	TRBD2	TRBV7-9	.	CASSLSGKGTDTQYF	TGTGCCAGCAGCTTAAGCGGGAAGGGCACAGATACGCAGTATTTT
TRBJ2-4	TRBD2	TRBV20-1	.	CSASSLRGGRAKNIQYF	TGCAGTGCTAGTTCTCTCCGGGGGGGCAGGGCCAAAAACATTCAGTACTTC
TRBJ1-5	.	TRBV28	.	CASSPPRGRVHF	TGTGCCAGCAGTCCCCCCAGGGGAAGGGTACATTTT
TRBJ1-5	TRBD1	TRBV11-2	.	CASSLDRTGLSNQPQHF	TGTGCCAGCAGCTTAGATCGGACAGGGTTAAGCAATCAGCCCCAGCATTTT
TRBJ1-6	TRBD1	TRBV5-6	.	CASSGQGVTPLHF	TGTGCCAGCAGTGGACAGGGGGTGACACCCCTCCACTTT
TRBJ2-3	TRBD1	TRBV14	.	CASSLHPARGQDTQYF	TGTGCCAGCAGTCTACACCCGGCCAGGGGGCAGGATACGCAGTATTTT
TRBJ1-1	.	TRBV29-1	.	CSVEGGQGFTEAFF	TGCAGCGTTGAAGGAGGCCAGGGTTTTACTGAAGCTTTCTTT
TRBJ2-5	.	TRBV12-3/TRBV12-4	.	CASSTGSQETQYF	TGTGCCAGCAGTACAGGGTCCCAAGAGACCCAGTACTTC
TRBJ1-2	TRBD1	TRBV28	.	CASSLGTGTYGYTF	TGTGCCAGCAGTTTAGGGACAGGTACCTATGGCTACACCTTC
TRBJ2-7	.	TRBV4-2	.	CASSQGDRNEQYF	TGTGCCAGCAGCCAAGGCGACAGAAACGAGCAGTACTTC
TRBJ1-1	.	TRBV7-9	.	CASSSSSATEAFF	TGTGCCAGCAGCTCTTCCAGCGCCACTGAAGCTTTCTTT
TRBJ1-2	TRBD1	TRBV3-1/TRBV3-2	.	CASSQGAAQGARGYTF	TGTGCCAGCAGCCAAGGTGCCGCCCAGGGGGCGCGTGGCTACACCTTC
TRBJ2-5	TRBD1	TRBV2	.	CASKELTGKETQYF	TGTGCCAGCAAAGAATTGACAGGGAAAGAGACCCAGTACTTC
TRBJ2-5	.	TRBV2	.	CASTVLQETQYF	TGTGCCAGCACGGTCCTCCAAGAGACCCAGTACTTC
TRBJ1-1	.	TRBV5-4	.	CASSLWPGIDTEAFF	TGTGCCAGCAGCTTGTGGCCAGGGATCGACACTGAAGCTTTCTTT
TRBJ1-2	.	TRBV6-6	.	CASSPEMTVPGRYGYTF	TGTGCCAGCAGTCCTGAGATGACAGTCCCAGGACGCTATGGCTACACCTTC
TRBJ2-3	TRBD2	TRBV7-9	.	CASSQAGHSTDTQYF	TGTGCCAGCAGCCAAGCGGGGCATAGCACAGATACGCAGTATTTT
TRBJ2-3	TRBD2	TRBV7-2	.	CASSFLAGVVTDTQYF	TGTGCCAGCAGCTTTTTAGCGGGAGTTGTCACAGATACGCAGTATTTT
TRBJ1-2	.	TRBV14	.	CASRPSGYGYTF	TGTGCCAGCAGACCCAGTGGCTATGGCTACACCTTC
TRBJ1-2	.	TRBV15	once	CATSRGWQAPYGYTF	TGTGCCACCAGCAGAGGGTGGCAGGCCCCCTATGGCTACACCTTC
TRBJ1-5	.	TRBV15	.	CATSKQGSNQPQHF	TGTGCCACCAGCAAACAGGGTAGCAATCAGCCCCAGCATTTT
TRBJ1-4	TRBD1	TRBV18	.	CASSPDRANEKLFF	TGTGCCAGCTCACCGGACAGGGCGAATGAAAAACTGTTTTTT
TRBJ1-5	.	TRBV6-6	.	CASSYSWGAPQHF	TGTGCCAGCAGTTACTCGTGGGGCGCACCCCAGCATTTT
TRBJ2-5	TRBD2	TRBV29-1	.	CSVVLRGQETQYF	TGCAGCGTTGTTTTGCGGGGGCAAGAGACCCAGTACTTC
TRBJ2-2	.	TRBV7-8	.	CASYGGLASNTGELFF	TGTGCCAGCTACGGAGGGCTAGCCTCGAACACCGGGGAGCTGTTTTTT